This passage covers 14 T cell receptor beta chains from one sample sequenced in a study of beta chain features in type 1 diabetes. General observations from the study: Shortening that was moderate but significant affected the TCRB CDR3s of Type 1 diabetes patients in all four CD4+ subsets.

These receptors' antigens are unknown. Isolated RNA was reverse transcribed in full, so expressed TCRB transcripts were sequenced. TCRdb keeps only in-frame clones here, not all; method: immunoSEQ multiplex PCR. The sample holds roughly 340,000 clones, around 12% seen once. Source material: naive CD4+ T cells from blood. These receptors were obtained from a woman aged 18 to 35 with type 1 diabetes.

The table lists this clone with a few counts. This chain links TRBV25-1 with TRBJ1-5; D is perhaps TRBD1 (5 bases). CDR3 length equals 15 residues. V shed 2 bases and J shed 7 bases, with 15 bases lying between them. The germline gives CDR1 MGHDK, CDR2 SYGVNS. CDR3 sequence: CASSEGGLEGQPQHF. DNA of the CDR3: TGTGCCAGCAGTGAAGGGGGGTTAGAGGGACAGCCCCAGCATTTT.

The rearrangement links TRBV19 to TRBJ1-1, with D possibly matching TRBD1 (6 bases). Germline V gives CDR1 LNHDA, CDR2 SQIVND (reference sequence). Deletions cut 4 bases from V and 1 base from J, with 7 bases between. The CDR3 spans 13 residues. The CDR3 spells CASSSRGNTEAFF. The CDR3 coding sequence is TGTGCCAGTAGTAGCAGGGGGAACACTGAAGCTTTCTTT.

This clone was seen more than once but under ten times. The V gene is TRBV19, the J gene TRBJ2-6, with 10 bases aligning to TRBD1. Germline CDR1 and CDR2: LNHDA and SQIVND (reference sequence). The J segment lost 0 bases and the V segment lost 10 bases, leaving 9 bases of the junction unmatched. CDR3 length: 17 residues. The DNA of the CDR3 is TGTGCCACCAACTTCGGGACAGGGGTCTCTGGGGCCAACGTCCTGACTTTC. It yields the protein CATNFGTGVSGANVLTF.

The gene calls are TRBV5-4 and TRBJ2-3; weak D call: TRBD2 (5 bases). Deletions cut 0 bases from V and 0 bases from J, with 11 bases between. Per germline, CDR1 SGHNT and CDR2 YYREEE (reference sequence). The CDR3 length is 16 residues. CDR3 loop: CASSLGASLSTDTQYF. The CDR3 DNA sequence: TGTGCCAGCAGCTTGGGGGCTAGCCTTAGCACAGATACGCAGTATTTT. The whole variable domain, filled in from reference TRBV5-4 and TRBJ2-3, reads ETGVTQSPTHLIKTRGQQVTLRCSSQSGHNTVSWYQQALGQGPQFIFQYYREEENGRGNFPPRFSGLQFPNYSSELNVNALELDDSALYLCASSLGASLSTDTQYFGPGTRLTVL.

In its sample, this clone was seen a few times. The V gene is TRBV28, the J gene TRBJ2-2, with TRBD1 matching over 9 bases. This CDR3 has 15 amino acids. The junction had 8 bases not matched to a gene; V was cut back by 7 bases and J by 5 bases. Germline CDR1 is MDHEN and CDR2 is SYDVKM. The CDR3 is CASIPGQGSTGELFF. In DNA, the CDR3 is TGTGCCAGCATACCGGGACAGGGTTCGACCGGGGAGCTGTTTTTT.

The gene calls are TRBV20-1 and TRBJ2-1; D gene uncertain. Trimming shortened V by 3 bases and J by 9 bases, and 9 bases separated the two germline ends. CDR1 DFQATT and CDR2 SNEGSKA come from the germline V gene (reference sequence). The length of the CDR3 is 11 residues. CDR3 DNA sequence: TGCAGTGCTAGTTTCCTGGCTGAGCAGTTCTTC. It is translated as CSASFLAEQFF.

The table lists this clone with a few counts. The chain recombines TRBV7-2 with TRBJ2-3, with 7 bases fitting TRBD1. This CDR3 spans 14 amino acids. V shed 3 bases and J 4 bases; nucleotides not matched to a gene: 4. Germline CDR1 and CDR2: SGHTA and FQGNSA. The CDR3 sequence is CASSFSQGPDTQYF. CDR3 DNA: TGTGCCAGCAGCTTTTCACAGGGGCCAGATACGCAGTATTTT.

This clone was seen more than once but under ten times. This rearrangement joins TRBV14 to TRBJ2-1; D call uncertain. Trimming left V 4 bases short and J 10 bases short, with 14 bases between. The CDR3 runs to 13 residues. Germline CDR1 is SGHDN and CDR2 is FVKESK. CDR3 loop: CASSPIGSREQFF. CDR3 DNA: TGTGCCAGCAGCCCCATCGGGTCAAGGGAGCAGTTCTTC.

The V and J genes are TRBV6-5 and TRBJ2-7; D remains ambiguous. Germline loops: CDR1 MNHEY, CDR2 SVGAGI. Trimming removed 6 bases at V and 1 base at J, with 16 bases between. The CDR3 extends over 15 amino acids. DNA of the CDR3: TGTGCCAGCAGAGATCCTATGACATCTTCCTACGAGCAGTACTTC. Residues: CASRDPMTSSYEQYF.

V usage is TRBV4-1 and J usage is TRBJ1-1, with 7 positions matching TRBD1. Germline-derived CDR1 and CDR2 are MGHRA and YSYEKL. The CDR3 is made up of 16 amino acids. J lost 3 bases, V lost 1 base, and 8 bases had no gene match. The CDR3 is CASSQGSRGLDTEAFF. The CDR3 DNA reads TGCGCCAGCAGCCAAGGTAGTAGGGGGCTCGACACTGAAGCTTTCTTT.

V and J are TRBV4-3 and TRBJ1-2, with D perhaps TRBD1 (5 bases). The CDR3 has 16 amino acids. V lost 0 bases, J lost 4 bases, and 15 bases lay in between. The germline CDR1 and CDR2 sequences are LGHNA and YSLEER. CDR3: CASSQDGAGYFYGYTF. The CDR3 bases are TGCGCCAGCAGCCAAGATGGGGCAGGGTACTTCTATGGCTACACCTTC.

In this sample, this clone turned up a few times. The chain recombines TRBV30 with TRBJ1-1, with D possibly being TRBD1 (5 bases). The V gene lost 4 bases and the J gene lost 1 base, with 10 bases spanning the gap. The CDR3 is 13 residues long. Germline CDR1 reads GTSNPN; CDR2 reads SVGIG (reference sequence). CDR3 in amino acids: CAWKTETNTEAFF. DNA for the CDR3: TGTGCCTGGAAGACAGAAACGAACACTGAAGCTTTCTTT.

This clone was seen a handful of times. The CDR3 nucleotides are TGCGCCAGCAGCTGGACTAGCGGGAGAGATACGCAGTATTTT. Encoded protein: CASSWTSGRDTQYF. The rearrangement joins TRBV5-1 to TRBJ2-3; 13 nucleotides agree with TRBD2. CDR1 is SGHRS and CDR2 is YFSETQ in the germline V gene. After removal of 3 bases from V and 5 bases from J, the junction contained 0 bases not matched to a gene. The CDR3 length is 14 residues.

This clone came up a few times. The chain has TRBV11-1 and TRBJ1-1; no clear D gene. Trimming pared 6 bases from V and 3 bases from J, leaving 8 bases between. CDR1 is SGHAT, CDR2 FQDESV, per germline (reference sequence). The CDR3 is 12 residues long. CDR3 loop: CASSSQDTEAFF. CDR3 nucleotide sequence: TGTGCCAGCAGTTCGCAGGACACTGAAGCTTTCTTT.